The 6 T cell receptor beta chains listed next were all sequenced from one sample in a study of cytomegalovirus exposure and HLA in healthy donors. The PCR ran on 60 Vbeta and 13 Jbeta primers. The method was immunoSEQ multiplex PCR; TCRdb's version includes in-frame clones alone and lacks a portion of them. The sample consists of 83,000 or so clones, about three quarters of them appearing once. The source material was PBMCs. The receptors originated from a man aged 25 to 40 in good health and CMV-seropositive.

This chain connects TRBV6-5 to TRBJ2-2; D possibly corresponds to TRBD1 (5 bases). V was cut by 4 bases and J by 4 bases, with 7 bases left in between. The CDR3 is 13 residues long. Germline V gene sequence: CDR1 MNHEY, CDR2 SVGAGI. CDR3 region: CASSSTVTGELFF. Written as DNA, the CDR3 is TGTGCCAGCAGTTCGACAGTCACCGGGGAGCTGTTTTTT.

The genes are TRBV9 and TRBJ2-3, with D possibly being TRBD2 (6 bases). Trimming shortened V by 5 bases and J by 6 bases, and 16 bases separated the two germline ends. Per germline, CDR1 SGDLS and CDR2 YYNGEE. CDR3 size: 14 residues. The CDR3 sequence is CASRNRLRGDTQYF. CDR3 DNA sequence: TGTGCCAGCAGGAACAGGCTTCGGGGGGATACGCAGTATTTT.

V usage is TRBV7-2 and J usage is TRBJ1-5; TRBD1 agrees at 10 bases. This CDR3 has 13 amino acids. CDR1 is SGHTA and CDR2 is FQGNSA in the germline V gene. The J segment lost 7 bases and the V segment lost 8 bases, leaving 5 bases of the junction unmatched. For the CDR3, the DNA is TGTGCCAGCTCGTCGGACAGGGGGCAGCCCCAGCATTTT. This translates into CASSSDRGQPQHF.

This chain joins TRBV4-1 and TRBJ2-5, with 10 nucleotides matching TRBD2. CDR1 and CDR2 from the germline V gene are MGHRA and YSYEKL. The trim removed 0 bases at V and 4 bases at J, leaving 2 bases unmatched. The CDR3 sequence is 15 residues long. This chain's CDR3 is CASSQESGGAETQYF. In DNA form, the CDR3 reads TGCGCCAGCAGCCAAGAAAGCGGGGGGGCAGAGACCCAGTACTTC.

The CDR3 bases are TGTGCCAGCAGCTTAGCCTATAGCGCGGGGGGCCGCACAGATACGCAGTATTTT. Translation gives CASSLAYSAGGRTDTQYF. This chain links TRBV7-2 with TRBJ2-3; 8 positions match TRBD2. Germline CDR1 and CDR2: SGHTA and FQGNSA. This CDR3 has 18 residues. V shed 0 bases, J shed 1 base, and the junction held 9 bases outside the gene matches.

The rearrangement uses TRBV5-6 and TRBJ1-2; 7 nucleotides align to TRBD1. The ends lost 0 bases at V and 3 bases at J; junction bases unmatched: 8. CDR3 length equals 16 residues. Germline lookup yields CDR1 SGHDT and CDR2 YYEEEE. CDR3 in DNA: TGTGCCAGCAGCTTGGACCCACAGGGGCTGGACTATGGCTACACCTTC. It encodes CASSLDPQGLDYGYTF.